A single T cell receptor beta chain is shown here with its context. V was pared by 4 bases and J by 4 bases, with 15 bases between. The CDR3 loop spans 15 amino acids. Germline V CDR1 and CDR2: SGHRS, YFSETQ. This sample was taken from a study of blood T cell repertoires in COVID-19. The method was immunoSEQ multiplex PCR; TCRdb's version includes in-frame clones alone and lacks a portion of them. The sample contains approximately 160,000 clones, 80% to 85% of which appear only once. Sequencing was carried out using peripheral blood. This sequence was found in an older woman with acute or convalescent COVID-19. The chain uses TRBV5-1 and TRBJ1-5; no reliable D call. The CDR3 is CASSPREGLNQPQHF. DNA of the CDR3: TGCGCCAGCAGCCCCCGGGAGGGCCTAAATCAGCCCCAGCATTTT.